The 3 T cell receptor beta chains presented below share a single source sample, sequenced in a study of blood T cell repertoires in COVID-19 (dated by TCRdb to 2019 to 2021). Library preparation employed the immunoSEQ multiplex PCR assay. In TCRdb, the immuneACCESS table is reduced to in-frame sequences with V and J assigned. These tables do not hold every clone; where another copy was compared, an unresolved V gene accounts for under half, and the others remain unexplained. For this sample there are about 260,000 clones; 88% appear just once. The biggest ten clones account for 4% of the sample. The material sequenced was peripheral blood. The source of these receptors is a man aged 55 to 70 who had recovered from COVID-19.

The chain joins TRBV20-1 to TRBJ1-2; no clear D gene. The CDR3 consists of 13 residues. V was pared by 3 bases and J by 3 bases, with 11 bases between. Germline V lookup: CDR1 DFQATT, CDR2 SNEGSKA (reference sequence). CDR3: CSASNPRDYGYTF. The CDR3 nucleotides read TGCAGTGCTAGTAACCCGAGGGACTATGGCTACACCTTC.

The chain carries TRBV6-6 and TRBJ1-1; D is undetermined. The CDR3 totals 15 residues. Per germline, CDR1 MNHNY and CDR2 SVGAGI (reference sequence). Trimming cost V 0 bases and J 0 bases, with 8 bases left between them. CDR3 loop: CASSYSREMNTEAFF. CDR3 bases: TGTGCCAGCAGTTACTCGCGAGAAATGAACACTGAAGCTTTCTTT.

The genes are TRBV4-2 and TRBJ2-5; 9 bases match TRBD1. Germline V gives CDR1 LGHNA, CDR2 YNFKEQ. The CDR3 consists of 15 residues. V lost 0 bases to trimming and J lost 4 bases; unmatched junction nucleotides: 3. CDR3 nucleotides: TGTGCCAGCAGCCAAGATGGGGACAGGGTAGAGACCCAGTACTTC. It translates to CASSQDGDRVETQYF.